These 8 T cell receptor beta chains originate from one sample sequenced in a study of identical twins. TCRdb recomputed calls from the 5' RACE reads with MiXCR, one row per CDR3 protein. The table records 600,000 to 800,000 distinct CDR3 sequences, 21% of them present only once. Another study also made use of these data, one on T cells expressing NK-cell markers.

Specimen: PBMCs. The receptor set was obtained from a woman aged 18-29 years in good health.

This clonotype was observed a handful of times. The rearrangement uses TRBV20-1 and TRBJ2-5; 11 bases are shared with TRBD2. Per germline, CDR1 DFQATT and CDR2 SNEGSKA (reference sequence). The CDR3 length is 15 residues. Trimming at V came to 3 bases and at J to 3 bases, leaving 6 bases not matched to a gene. This CDR3 reads CSASVAGGSEETQYF. The CDR3 DNA reads as TGCAGTGCTAGTGTAGCGGGAGGGTCAGAAGAGACCCAGTACTTC.

This clonotype has a handful of counts. The chain has TRBV27 and TRBJ2-2; TRBD2 matches 8 bases. J was trimmed by 4 bases and V by 6 bases; bases with no gene match: 4. Germline CDR1 reads MNHEY; CDR2 reads SMNVEV (reference sequence). The CDR3 has 14 residues. In nucleotides, the CDR3 is TGTGCCAGCAGCCCGGGACTAGTCACCGGGGAGCTGTTTTTT. Its translation is CASSPGLVTGELFF.

The chain employs TRBV15 and TRBJ2-1; 11 bases match TRBD1. This CDR3 spans 19 amino acids. Germline V gene data show CDR1 as LNHNV and CDR2 as YYDKDF (reference sequence). Losses at the gene ends were 1 base for V and 3 bases for J; bases not matched to a gene: 11. CDR3 sequence reads: CATSRGDRGYRGIYNEQFF. The CDR3 nucleotides read TGTGCCACCAGCAGAGGGGACAGGGGGTATCGTGGGATCTACAATGAGCAGTTCTTC.

The table lists this clonotype with a few counts. The chain carries TRBV4-3 and TRBJ2-7, with D maybe TRBD1 (5 bases). This CDR3 region has 14 residues. Trimming stripped 0 bases from V and 1 base from J, with 7 bases between. Per the germline V gene, CDR1 is LGHNA and CDR2 is YSLEER. The CDR3 DNA sequence: TGCGCCAGCAGCCAAGACAGGGCATCCTACGAGCAGTACTTC. Its protein product is CASSQDRASYEQYF.

This clonotype was counted between two and nine times. CDR3 in DNA: TGCAGTGCTGCGGGACAGGGGGGGACCCAGTACTTC. Amino acids: CSAAGQGGTQYF. The chain joins TRBV20-1 to TRBJ2-5; TRBD1 matches at 11 bases. CDR1 is DFQATT, CDR2 SNEGSKA, per germline (reference sequence). J was trimmed by 7 bases and V by 5 bases; bases with no gene match: 3. The CDR3 runs to 12 residues.

J is TRBJ2-7 and V is TRBV7-2, with D possibly matching TRBD2 (6 bases). The germline V and J ends were trimmed by 8 bases and 2 bases, with 13 bases remaining between them. CDR3 length equals 13 residues. Germline loops: CDR1 SGHTA, CDR2 FQGNSA. Here the CDR3 DNA reads TGTGCCAGCGGGGAGGTCAGAACCTACGAGCAGTACTTC. Amino acids: CASGEVRTYEQYF.

This clonotype was observed a handful of times. The chain couples TRBV4-3 to TRBJ1-1; TRBD1 is a possible D gene (5 bases). The CDR3 consists of 16 residues. Germline V gene sequence: CDR1 LGHNA, CDR2 YSLEER. V was shortened by 0 bases and J by 8 bases, with 19 bases between the two germline ends. CDR3 nucleotide sequence: TGCGCCAGCAGCCAAGATCTGCTGGGTCGGGACGTGGAAGCTTTCTTT. Translation gives CASSQDLLGRDVEAFF.

This sequence joins TRBV6-2 or TRBV6-3 and TRBJ2-7; D remains unclear. In germline, CDR1 is MNHEY, CDR2 SVGEGT. The CDR3 sequence is 12 residues long. V lost 4 bases and J lost 7, with 11 bases in between. The DNA of the CDR3 is TGTGCCAGCAGTTTTGAGGTCCGTGAGCAGTACTTC. Its protein is CASSFEVREQYF.